Detailed here is one T cell receptor (beta chain). Its antigen is not identified. Sequencing used immunoSEQ multiplex PCR; TCRdb keeps in-frame clones, though not all of them. The sample records fewer than 70,000 clones, roughly 92% being singletons. This sample stems from a study of graft-versus-host responses after intestinal transplantation. Whole-study context: Recipients across the board were started on anti-thymocyte globulin induction, then kept on tacrolimus and steroids for roughly 3 years. Findings of the study overall: Allografts from individuals with graft-donor T cell macrochimerism displayed high graft-versus-host to host-versus-graft clonal ratios. An association linked early post-transplant HvG declines with peak circulating GvH clone levels.

The origin of this receptor is a human patient who received an intestinal transplant, so some T cells may come from the graft donor. The starting material was bone marrow, obtained 700 to 850 days after intestinal transplantation.

In DNA, the CDR3 is TGTGCCAGCAGCCCCTCGGCTGGTAGGGGGGTCTACAATGAGCAGTTCTTC. Translated, it gives CASSPSAGRGVYNEQFF. The V call is TRBV7-9, the J call TRBJ2-1, with D tentatively TRBD1 or TRBD2 (6 bases each). With 5 bases removed from V and 3 bases from J, the gap between germline ends came to 20 bases. The CDR3 length is 17 residues. CDR1 SEHNR and CDR2 FQNEAQ come from the germline V gene (reference sequence).